Sequencing of this TCR beta chain was carried out in a study of cytomegalovirus exposure and HLA in healthy donors. Details on this clone: The antigen is undetermined.

60 Vbeta and 13 Jbeta primers were used in PCR. Method: immunoSEQ multiplex PCR; TCRdb's copy keeps in-frame clones and lacks some. Seen here are 130,000 or so clones, around 77% observed once, and the top ten hold approximately 4.2%. The ends were cut back, 6 bases at V and 0 bases at J, with 15 bases in the middle. The CDR3 loop spans 15 amino acids. The germline V gene encodes CDR1 SNHLY and CDR2 FYNNEI. Whole-study results and caveats: Previously analyzed data showed that most TCR beta V segments were productive at a frequency of about 87% or about 30%. Most TCR sequences were rare, but some public TCRs occurred in many donors.

Sequenced: PBMCs. The rearrangement joins TRBV2 to TRBJ2-7; tentative D call: TRBD2 (6 bases). The receptor was derived from a male donor in good health and CMV-seropositive. The CDR3 loop is CASSLMGGSSYEQYF. DNA for the CDR3: TGTGCCAGCAGCCTGATGGGGGGTAGCTCCTACGAGCAGTACTTC.